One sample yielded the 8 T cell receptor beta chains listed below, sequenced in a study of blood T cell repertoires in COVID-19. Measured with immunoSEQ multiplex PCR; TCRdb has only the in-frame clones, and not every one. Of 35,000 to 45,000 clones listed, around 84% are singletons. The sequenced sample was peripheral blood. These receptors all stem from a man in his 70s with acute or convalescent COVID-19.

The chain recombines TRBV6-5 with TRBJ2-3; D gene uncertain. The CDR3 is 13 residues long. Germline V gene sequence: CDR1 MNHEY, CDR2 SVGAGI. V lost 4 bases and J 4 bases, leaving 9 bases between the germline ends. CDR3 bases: TGTGCCAGCAGTTCCCCTAGATCAGATACGCAGTATTTT. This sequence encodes CASSSPRSDTQYF.

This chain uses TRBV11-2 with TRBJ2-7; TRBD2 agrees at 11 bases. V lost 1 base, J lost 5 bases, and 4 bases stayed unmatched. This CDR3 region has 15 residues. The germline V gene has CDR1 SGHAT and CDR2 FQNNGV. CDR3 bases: TGTGCCAGCAGCTTAGGGGCTAGCGGGAGGAACGAGCAGTACTTC. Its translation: CASSLGASGRNEQYF.

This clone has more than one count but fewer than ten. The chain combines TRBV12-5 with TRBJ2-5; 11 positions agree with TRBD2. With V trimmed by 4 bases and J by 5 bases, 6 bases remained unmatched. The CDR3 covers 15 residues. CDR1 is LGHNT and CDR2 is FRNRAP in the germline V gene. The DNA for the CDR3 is TGTGCTAGTGGTTCTGGACTAGCGGGTCTGGAGACCCAGTACTTC. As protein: CASGSGLAGLETQYF.

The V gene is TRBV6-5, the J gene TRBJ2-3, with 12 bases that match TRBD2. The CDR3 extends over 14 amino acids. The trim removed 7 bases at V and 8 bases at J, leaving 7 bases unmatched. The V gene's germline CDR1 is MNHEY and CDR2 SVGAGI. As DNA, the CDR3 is TGTGCCAGCACCGAGACTAGCGGGAGTCGTACGCAGTATTTT. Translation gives CASTETSGSRTQYF.

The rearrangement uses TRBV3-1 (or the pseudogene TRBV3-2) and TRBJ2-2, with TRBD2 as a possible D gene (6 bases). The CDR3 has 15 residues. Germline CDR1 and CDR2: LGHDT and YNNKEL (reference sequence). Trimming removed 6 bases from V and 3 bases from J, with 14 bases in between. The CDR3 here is CASSPKSGYTGELFF. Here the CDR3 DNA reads TGTGCCAGCAGTCCCAAAAGCGGGTACACCGGGGAGCTGTTTTTT.

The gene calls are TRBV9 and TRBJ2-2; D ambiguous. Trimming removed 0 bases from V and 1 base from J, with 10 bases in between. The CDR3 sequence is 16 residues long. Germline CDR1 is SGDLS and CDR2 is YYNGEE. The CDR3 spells CASSVAFGLNTGELFF. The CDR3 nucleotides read TGTGCCAGCAGCGTAGCCTTCGGGTTGAACACCGGGGAGCTGTTTTTT.

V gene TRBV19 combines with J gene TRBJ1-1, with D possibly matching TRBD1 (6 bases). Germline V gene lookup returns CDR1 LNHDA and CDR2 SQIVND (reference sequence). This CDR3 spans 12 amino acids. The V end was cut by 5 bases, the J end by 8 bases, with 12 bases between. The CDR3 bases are TGTGCCAGTAGTCAACGACAGGACGAAGCTTTCTTT. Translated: CASSQRQDEAFF. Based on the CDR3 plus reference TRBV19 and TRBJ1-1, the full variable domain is DGGITQSPKYLFRKEGQNVTLSCEQNLNHDAMYWYRQDPGQGLRLIYYSQIVNDFQKGDIAEGYSVSREKKESFPLTVTSAQKNPTAFYLCASSQRQDEAFFGQGTRLTVV.

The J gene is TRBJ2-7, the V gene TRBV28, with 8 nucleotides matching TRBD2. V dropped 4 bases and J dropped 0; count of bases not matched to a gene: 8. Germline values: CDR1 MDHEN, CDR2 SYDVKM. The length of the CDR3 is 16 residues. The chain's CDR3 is CASSSQAGDHSYEQYF. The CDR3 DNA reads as TGTGCCAGCAGTTCTCAAGCGGGAGACCACTCCTACGAGCAGTACTTC.